The 8 T cell receptor beta chains below all came from one sample that was sequenced in a study of T cell responses to AZD1222 COVID-19 vaccine. Assay used: immunoSEQ multiplex PCR; TCRdb lists only in-frame clones, some missing. The data hold around 140,000 clones, with roughly 90% observed a single time. The specimen comprised peripheral blood, sampled on day 0 of AZD1222 vaccination. These receptors originate from an adult in good health.

V usage is TRBV4-1 and J usage is TRBJ2-3; 7 bases fit TRBD2. The CDR3 totals 16 residues. J gave up 2 bases and V 3 bases, and 8 bases lay outside the gene matches. Per the germline V gene, CDR1 is MGHRA and CDR2 is YSYEKL. CDR3 loop: CASSHPGGGDTDTQYF. Here the CDR3 DNA reads TGCGCCAGCAGCCACCCCGGCGGGGGAGACACAGATACGCAGTATTTT.

This clone was seen a single time. The chain links TRBV6-2 or TRBV6-3 to TRBJ1-3; the D is unclear. CDR1 and CDR2 (germline): MNHEY, SVGEGT. The CDR3 contains 15 residues. V lost 2 bases and J 0 bases, leaving 8 bases between the germline ends. The CDR3 DNA reads as TGTGCCAGCAGTTACGGGGTGAGCTCTGGAAACACCATATATTTT. Translating it yields CASSYGVSSGNTIYF.

This chain uses TRBV5-1 with TRBJ1-6; 7 nucleotides line up with TRBD1. The CDR3 spans 15 residues. V shed 2 bases and J 6 bases; nucleotides not matched to a gene: 5. Germline values: CDR1 SGHRS, CDR2 YFSETQ. The CDR3 reads CASSLGQEFNSPLHF. The CDR3, as DNA: TGCGCCAGCAGCTTAGGACAGGAGTTTAATTCACCCCTCCACTTT.

This clone was observed a handful of times. The chain combines TRBV27 with TRBJ2-5; D unclear. The V end was cut by 8 bases, the J end by 2 bases, with 18 bases between. The CDR3 has 15 amino acids. Per germline, CDR1 MNHEY and CDR2 SMNVEV (reference sequence). CDR3: CASGTLVSAQETQYF. DNA of the CDR3: TGTGCCAGCGGAACCCTCGTTTCAGCTCAAGAGACCCAGTACTTC.

V is TRBV28 and J is TRBJ1-1; TRBD1 agrees at 7 bases. The CDR3 loop spans 13 amino acids. Germline V gives CDR1 MDHEN, CDR2 SYDVKM. J lost 7 bases, V lost 6 bases, and 8 bases had no gene match. CDR3 protein: CASSRLGTVEAFF. The DNA of the CDR3 is TGTGCCAGCAGCCGCCTCGGGACAGTTGAAGCTTTCTTT.

J is TRBJ2-3 and V is TRBV5-4, with D uncertain. The CDR3 extends over 15 amino acids. Trimming pared 2 bases from V and 2 bases from J, leaving 12 bases between. The germline gives CDR1 SGHNT, CDR2 YYREEE (reference sequence). CDR3 sequence (DNA): TGTGCCAGCAGCTTTTCTGGTCGCTACACAGATACGCAGTATTTT. Translating it yields CASSFSGRYTDTQYF.

The rearrangement links TRBV2 to TRBJ2-1; D ambiguous. The germline CDR1 and CDR2 sequences are SNHLY and FYNNEI. V was pared by 5 bases and J by 0 bases, with 14 bases between. The CDR3 covers 16 residues. CDR3 loop: CASSRHGESSYNEQFF. In nucleotides, the CDR3 is TGTGCCAGCAGTCGACATGGGGAAAGCTCCTACAATGAGCAGTTCTTC.

V is TRBV21-1 and J is TRBJ1-1; the table's TRBD1 call for D was not verified on the DNA. TRBV21-1 is reported as a pseudogene. This CDR3 has 14 residues. The CDR3 loop reads CASSRRDRAAEAFF. For the CDR3, the DNA is TGTGCCAGCAGCCGCCGGGACAGGGCTGCGGAAGCTTTCTTT.